The rows below give T cell receptor beta chains drawn from one sample of a study of beta chain features in type 1 diabetes. Generated by immunoSEQ multiplex PCR, the TCRdb table keeps only in-frame clones and is missing some. The sample lists 680,000 or so clones; roughly 13% were seen once. Sequenced: naive CD4+ T cells from blood. The receptors originated from a man aged 18 to 30 with type 1 diabetes. Each CDR3 is given with its conserved first and last residue. Each record gives: J gene, clone size, D gene, CDR3 length, V gene, CDR3 protein, CDR3 DNA. The D gene is left open where the match is weak. Size values are once, few and many counts, or a class for expanded clones, and some rows have none.

TRBJ2-5	-	-	13	TRBV10-3	CAISEGPRETQYF	TGTGCCATCAGTGAGGGTCCTCGGGAGACCCAGTACTTC
TRBJ1-2	-	-	13	TRBV19	CASNSGGLYGYTF	TGTGCCAGTAATTCTGGGGGCCTGTATGGCTACACCTTC
TRBJ1-2	-	-	13	TRBV7-9	CASSLDNFYGYTF	TGTGCCAGCAGCTTAGACAACTTCTATGGCTACACCTTC
TRBJ1-3	few	-	14	TRBV23-1	CASINGGSGNTIYF	TGCGCCAGCATCAATGGGGGCTCTGGAAACACCATATATTTT
TRBJ1-1	-	TRBD1	16	TRBV5-1	CASSRGPGQLNTEAFF	TGCGCCAGCAGCCGCGGTCCGGGACAGCTGAACACTGAAGCTTTCTTT
TRBJ1-5	few	-	12	TRBV7-2	CASTHSNQPQHF	TGTGCCAGCACCCACAGCAATCAGCCCCAGCATTTT
TRBJ1-2	-	-	13	TRBV2	CASSEALRGGYTF	TGTGCCAGCAGTGAAGCGCTTCGTGGTGGCTACACCTTC
TRBJ2-7	-	-	14	TRBV19	CASSVQVDSYEQYF	TGTGCCAGTAGTGTCCAAGTTGATTCCTACGAGCAGTACTTC
TRBJ2-5	few	-	16	TRBV19	CASSPYGGAFQETQYF	TGTGCCAGTAGTCCCTATGGCGGTGCGTTCCAAGAGACCCAGTACTTC
TRBJ1-1	-	-	15	TRBV7-8	CASTEVGGGSTEAFF	TGTGCCAGCACCGAAGTTGGGGGAGGTAGCACTGAAGCTTTCTTT
TRBJ1-4	-	-	14	TRBV29-1	CSVVWQEPHEKLFF	TGCAGCGTTGTATGGCAGGAGCCTCATGAAAAACTGTTTTTT
TRBJ2-1	few	-	13	TRBV30	CAWSVTSGYEQFF	TGTGCCTGGAGTGTAACGTCAGGGTATGAGCAGTTCTTC
TRBJ2-6	few	-	20	TRBV15	CATSREMGDRLSGGANVLTF	TGTGCCACCAGCAGAGAGATGGGTGACCGGCTTTCTGGTGGGGCCAACGTCCTGACTTTC
TRBJ2-1	few	-	19	TRBV11-3	CASSLVSVDVGPPRREQFF	TGTGCCAGCAGCTTAGTCTCGGTGGACGTAGGGCCACCCCGTAGGGAGCAGTTCTTC
TRBJ1-6	-	-	14	TRBV27	CASSLKVINSPLHF	TGTGCCAGCAGTTTGAAAGTAATAAATTCACCCCTCCACTTT
TRBJ2-1	-	-	18	TRBV27	CASSSRGSSDNSYNEQFF	TGTGCCAGCAGTTCCCGGGGCAGTAGTGACAACTCCTACAATGAGCAGTTCTTC
TRBJ1-1	few	-	15	TRBV9	CASSAEGPTATEAFF	TGTGCCAGCAGCGCTGAGGGGCCGACTGCCACTGAAGCTTTCTTT
TRBJ2-3	few	TRBD1	15	TRBV5-1	CASSIQGAGADTQYF	TGCGCCAGCAGCATACAGGGGGCCGGCGCAGATACGCAGTATTTT
TRBJ2-3	few	-	17	TRBV11-2	CASSLKVGDPSTDTQYF	TGTGCCAGCAGCTTAAAAGTCGGGGACCCAAGCACAGATACGCAGTATTTT
TRBJ2-1	few	TRBD2	18	TRBV19	CASSIGLAGGYTYNEQFF	TGTGCCAGTAGTATAGGACTAGCGGGGGGGTATACCTACAATGAGCAGTTCTTC
TRBJ1-2	-	-	13	TRBV2	CAARSQGPYGYTF	TGTGCCGCCCGAAGTCAGGGCCCCTATGGCTACACCTTC
TRBJ2-2	few	TRBD2	16	TRBV6-6	CASSSRGGTIVGELFF	TGTGCCAGCAGCTCCCGGGGGGGCACTATCGTCGGGGAGCTGTTTTTT
TRBJ1-5	-	TRBD1	13	TRBV2	CASSDGQGQPQHF	TGTGCCAGCAGTGACGGACAGGGGCAGCCCCAGCATTTT
TRBJ2-2	-	-	16	TRBV4-1	CASSQGVTWDPGELFF	TGCGCCAGCAGCCAAGGGGTTACGTGGGATCCCGGGGAGCTGTTTTTT
TRBJ1-5	-	-	15	TRBV5-8	CASSLIRGSNQPQHF	TGTGCCAGCAGCTTGATACGGGGGAGCAATCAGCCCCAGCATTTT
TRBJ1-4	-	TRBD1	19	TRBV29-1	CSVEDIRQTGVSTNEKLFF	TGCAGCGTTGAGGATATTCGGCAGACAGGGGTATCGACTAATGAAAAACTGTTTTTT
TRBJ1-2	-	-	12	TRBV5-1	CASSWGPSGYTF	TGCGCCAGCAGCTGGGGCCCGTCGGGCTACACCTTC
TRBJ1-1	-	TRBD1	17	TRBV7-9	CASSLIGQGGMNTEAFF	TGTGCCAGCAGCTTAATCGGCCAGGGGGGCATGAACACTGAAGCTTTCTTT
TRBJ1-1	few	-	12	TRBV30	CAWTAANTEAFF	TGTGCCTGGACGGCGGCGAACACTGAAGCTTTCTTT